The clone carrying this T cell receptor (beta chain) appeared many times. The CDR3 loop spans 15 amino acids. TCRdb used MiXCR to reprocess the RT-PCR reads, holding one entry per CDR3 protein. The data show approximately 720,000 distinct CDR3 sequences, with 12% to 15% seen just once and about 3.9% held by the top ten. The sequencing sample was made of memory CD4+ T cells from blood. The V call is TRBV21-1, the J call TRBJ2-4. TRBV21-1 is marked as a pseudogene. The TCR comes from a female donor in good health, serving as a healthy control. CDR3 region: CASPLITPQPDIQYF. CDR3 nucleotides: TGTGCCAGCCCACTAATAACACCACAGCCCGACATTCAGTACTTC.